This T cell receptor beta chain was recorded in a study of shared clonotypes between healthy human individuals. TCRdb's copy holds only in-frame clones and misses some; the assay was immunoSEQ multiplex PCR. This table has 550,000 to 700,000 clones, around four fifths appearing once. This TCR derives from a woman younger than 45 in good health. Sequenced material: memory CD4+ T cells sorted from blood. Subset meaning: CD45RA-negative fraction.

This CDR3 is CASSLGRLIMNTEAFF. The CDR3 DNA reads as TGTGCCAGCAGCTTAGGGAGACTCATCATGAACACTGAAGCTTTCTTT. The chain recombines TRBV7-2 with TRBJ1-1; D is unclear. Germline V gene lookup returns CDR1 SGHTA and CDR2 FQGNSA. The CDR3 loop spans 16 amino acids. Trimming removed 1 base from V and 0 bases from J, with 12 bases in between.